This is a list of T cell receptor beta chains from one sample in a study of Graves' ophthalmopathy and Graves' hyperthyroidism. TCRdb passed the multiplex PCR reads through MiXCR, listing each CDR3 protein once. This sample yields 45,000 to 60,000 distinct CDR3 sequences, of which less than 65% are seen a single time; around 4.5% belongs to the top ten. The specimen was peripheral blood. The receptors here all came from an adult woman with Graves' ophthalmopathy. The CDR3 runs from the conserved cysteine through the conserved F or W. Each record gives: J gene, V gene, clone size, D gene, CDR3 length, CDR3 protein, CDR3 DNA. D genes are given only for firm matches. The listing skips clone size in some rows; elsewhere it reads once, few, many or a size class.

TRBJ1-1 | TRBV28 | many | TRBD1 | 14 | CASRVGGGGTEAFF | TGTGCCAGCAGGGTAGGGGGCGGGGGGACTGAAGCTTTCTTT
TRBJ1-5 | TRBV6-2/TRBV6-3 | many | - | 15 | CASSWSADSNQPQHF | TGTGCCAGCAGTTGGTCAGCCGATAGCAATCAGCCCCAGCATTTT
TRBJ1-5 | TRBV20-1 | - | TRBD1 | 13 | CSATSDRDQPQHF | TGCAGTGCTACCTCGGACAGGGATCAGCCCCAGCATTTT
TRBJ2-1 | TRBV19 | few | TRBD2 | 15 | CASSPGGRNYNEQFF | TGTGCCAGTAGTCCGGGGGGACGTAACTACAATGAGCAGTTCTTC
TRBJ1-1 | TRBV4-3 | many | - | 14 | CASSQDSRRTEAFF | TGCGCCAGCAGCCAAGACAGCCGGAGGACTGAAGCTTTCTTT
TRBJ2-1 | TRBV7-9 | once | - | 14 | CASSPLSRGGEQFF | TGCGCCAGCAGCCCTTTATCCAGGGGAGGTGAGCAATTCTTC
TRBJ2-6 | TRBV7-3 | medium-sized | - | 13 | CASQADGANVLTF | TGTGCCAGCCAGGCAGATGGGGCCAACGTCCTGACTTTC
TRBJ2-7 | TRBV7-2 | many | - | 14 | CASSLAPTSSEQYF | TGTGCCAGCAGCTTAGCCCCGACTAGTAGCGAGCAGTACTTC
TRBJ2-7 | TRBV18 | many | - | 11 | CASSTGDEQYF | TGTGCCAGCTCGACCGGAGACGAGCAGTACTTC
TRBJ2-2 | TRBV7-3 | - | - | 13 | CASRDTRTGELFF | TGTGCCAGCAGGGACACTCGGACCGGGGAGCTGTTTTTT
TRBJ2-1 | TRBV15 | many | TRBD1 | 16 | CATSRGDRSSYNEQFF | TGTGCCACCAGCAGAGGGGACAGGAGCTCCTACAATGAGCAGTTCTTC
TRBJ2-3 | TRBV20-1 | many | TRBD2 | 14 | CSPPPGPGGDTQYF | TGCAGTCCCCCCCCGGGACCGGGAGGCGATACGCAGTATTTT
TRBJ2-5 | TRBV7-2 | - | - | 16 | CASSLVTGTAGETQYF | TGTGCCAGCAGCTTAGTTACGGGTACGGCCGGGGAGACCCAGTACTTC
TRBJ2-2 | TRBV10-3 | many | - | 15 | CAISLRDRSTGELFF | TGTGCCATCAGCCTGCGGGACCGGAGCACCGGGGAGCTGTTTTTT
TRBJ2-3 | TRBV11-2 | - | TRBD2 | 15 | CASSLLLAGDIEQYF | TGTGCCAGCAGCTTGTTACTAGCGGGAGACATTGAGCAGTATTTT
TRBJ2-3 | TRBV15 | many | - | 15 | CATSTPGEAGDTQYF | TGTGCCACCAGCACCCCTGGAGAGGCAGGGGATACGCAGTATTTT
TRBJ2-3 | TRBV10-1 | - | - | 13 | CASSDIWGDTQYF | TGCGCCAGCAGTGACATTTGGGGAGATACGCAGTATTTT
TRBJ1-2 | TRBV5-8 | many | TRBD1 | 16 | CASSPGTAPTYYGYTF | TGTGCCAGCAGCCCCGGGACAGCACCCACGTACTATGGCTACACCTTC
TRBJ1-2 | TRBV27 | - | - | 17 | CASSPLSKQGYDYGYTF | TGTGCCAGCAGTCCCCTTTCCAAACAGGGTTACGACTATGGCTACACCTTC
TRBJ1-5 | TRBV28 | many | TRBD1 | 17 | CASSLPGTGGGNQPQHF | TGTGCCAGCAGTTTACCCGGGACAGGGGGCGGCAATCAGCCCCAGCATTTT
TRBJ2-6 | TRBV12-5 | - | - | 14 | CASGDSTGANVLTF | TGTGCTAGTGGTGACTCGACAGGGGCCAACGTCCTGACTTTC
TRBJ1-6 | TRBV5-5 | once | - | 14 | CAISLKPVNSPLHF | TGTGCCATCAGCTTGAAGCCAGTAAATTCACCCCTCCACTTT
TRBJ2-3 | TRBV25-1 | - | - | 14 | CASSPHGSTDTQYF | TGTGCCAGCAGTCCCCACGGAAGCACAGATACGCAGTATTTT
TRBJ1-3 | TRBV6-1 | - | - | 13 | CASSEEQGNTVYF | TGTGCCAGCAGTGAGGAGCAGGGAAACACCGTATATTTT
TRBJ1-1 | TRBV2 | many | - | 11 | CASGWDTEAFF | TGTGCCAGCGGATGGGACACTGAAGCTTTCTTT
TRBJ1-5 | TRBV20-1 | few | - | 12 | CSARQGNQPQHF | TGCAGTGCTAGGCAGGGGAATCAGCCCCAGCATTTT
TRBJ2-3 | TRBV20-1 | medium-sized | TRBD1 | 12 | CSLQGLADTQYF | TGCAGTCTACAGGGGCTGGCAGATACGCAGTATTTT
TRBJ1-5 | TRBV6-2/TRBV6-3 | many | TRBD1 | 15 | CASIPDGTGNQPQHF | TGTGCCAGCATTCCTGATGGGACAGGCAATCAGCCCCAGCATTTT
TRBJ2-6 | TRBV5-4 | few | - | 13 | CASSLVGANVLTF | TGTGCCAGCAGCTTGGTTGGGGCCAACGTCCTGACTTTC
TRBJ2-1 | TRBV14 | - | TRBD2 | 13 | CASSQVGGNEQFF | TGTGCCAGCAGCCAAGTGGGAGGGAATGAGCAGTTCTTC
TRBJ2-5 | TRBV27 | - | - | 16 | CASSLSPGPSLETQYF | TGTGCCAGCAGTTTATCCCCCGGGCCCAGCTTGGAGACCCAGTACTTC
TRBJ2-5 | TRBV9 | few | TRBD1 | 14 | CASSPRQGAETQYF | TGTGCCAGCAGCCCCCGACAGGGGGCAGAGACCCAGTACTTC
TRBJ2-5 | TRBV7-3 | - | - | 12 | CASKGAVETQYF | TGTGCCAGCAAAGGGGCAGTAGAGACCCAGTACTTC
TRBJ1-1 | TRBV9 | many | - | 15 | CASSVLPGLDTEAFF | TGTGCCAGCAGCGTCCTCCCCGGGTTAGACACTGAAGCTTTCTTT
TRBJ2-1 | TRBV5-1 | - | - | 16 | CASSLAAGRGYNEQFF | TGCGCCAGCAGCTTGGCCGCAGGCCGCGGGTACAATGAGCAGTTCTTC
TRBJ2-1 | TRBV10-3 | - | TRBD2 | 18 | CAIARLAGMSAENNEQFF | TGTGCCATCGCCAGACTAGCGGGTATGTCCGCGGAGAACAATGAGCAGTTCTTC
TRBJ2-1 | TRBV9 | - | TRBD2 | 14 | CASDLAGGWNEQFF | TGTGCCAGTGACCTAGCGGGGGGTTGGAATGAGCAGTTCTTC
TRBJ2-6 | TRBV25-1 | medium-sized | - | 14 | CASGHPGGANVLTF | TGTGCCAGCGGGCACCCTGGGGGGGCCAACGTCCTGACTTTC
TRBJ1-3 | TRBV5-1 | - | TRBD1 | 14 | CASSSGTGVDTIYF | TGCGCCAGCAGCTCCGGGACAGGGGTGGACACCATATATTTT
TRBJ2-1 | TRBV6-5 | many | TRBD1 | 14 | CASRNQGVRNEQFF | TGTGCCAGCAGGAATCAGGGGGTTAGGAATGAGCAGTTCTTC
TRBJ2-5 | TRBV24-1 | - | - | 12 | CATSAWGETQYF | TGTGCCACCTCAGCATGGGGAGAGACCCAGTACTTC
TRBJ2-1 | TRBV6-4 | many | TRBD2 | 16 | CASSERGLAGETEQFF | TGTGCCAGCAGTGAGAGGGGACTAGCGGGAGAAACTGAGCAGTTCTTC
TRBJ2-3 | TRBV20-1 | - | - | 13 | CSASPNAYNEQYF | TGCAGTGCTAGCCCTAACGCATACAATGAGCAGTATTTT
TRBJ2-7 | TRBV2 | many | TRBD2 | 16 | CASRRPREGLSYEQYF | TGTGCCAGCAGACGACCCCGGGAGGGCCTCTCCTACGAGCAGTACTTC
TRBJ2-5 | TRBV7-8 | - | - | 15 | CASSLAPGRGGAQYF | TGTGCCAGCAGCTTAGCCCCTGGGCGGGGTGGGGCCCAGTACTTC
TRBJ1-1 | TRBV20-1 | - | TRBD1 | 14 | CGSRDTGQGTEAFF | TGCGGTTCTAGAGATACAGGACAGGGTACCGAAGCTTTCTTT
TRBJ1-3 | TRBV19 | - | - | 18 | CASSILKGPRTAGNTTYF | TGTGCCAGTAGTATTTTAAAGGGACCGCGAACCGCTGGAAACACTACATATTTT
TRBJ2-7 | TRBV5-1 | - | TRBD1 | 14 | CASSYGQGFYEQYF | TGCGCCAGCAGTTACGGACAGGGATTCTACGAGCAGTACTTC
TRBJ2-5 | TRBV20-1 | medium-sized | - | 11 | CSAGELETQYF | TGCAGTGCGGGCGAGTTGGAGACCCAGTACTTC